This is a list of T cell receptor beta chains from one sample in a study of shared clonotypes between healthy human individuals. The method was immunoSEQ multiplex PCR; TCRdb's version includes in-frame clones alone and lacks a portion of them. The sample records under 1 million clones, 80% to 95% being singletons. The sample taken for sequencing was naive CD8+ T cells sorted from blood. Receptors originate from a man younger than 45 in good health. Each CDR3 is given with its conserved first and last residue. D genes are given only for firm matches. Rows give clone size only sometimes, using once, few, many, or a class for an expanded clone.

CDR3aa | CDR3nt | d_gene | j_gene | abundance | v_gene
CASSLGIDRDYSGNTIYF | TGTGCCAGCAGCTTAGGGATCGACAGGGATTACTCTGGAAACACCATATATTTT | TRBD1 | TRBJ1-3 | NA | TRBV7-9
CASSVRGGPIDNYEQYF | TGCGCCAGCAGTGTCCGGGGTGGGCCTATCGACAACTACGAGCAGTACTTC | NA | TRBJ2-7 | NA | TRBV10-2
CASSKGWAAKNIQYF | TGTGCCAGCAGCAAAGGGTGGGCAGCCAAAAACATTCAGTACTTC | NA | TRBJ2-4 | NA | TRBV21-1
CASSPHGRIDEQFF | TGTGCTAGCAGCCCTCACGGGAGAATCGACGAGCAGTTCTTC | NA | TRBJ2-1 | NA | TRBV7-7
CASSLVPSGRALPVKETQYF | TGTGCTAGCAGCTTAGTTCCGAGCGGGAGGGCCCTCCCGGTGAAAGAGACCCAGTACTTC | TRBD2 | TRBJ2-5 | NA | TRBV7-7
CAISESPAPGNTDTQYF | TGTGCCATCAGTGAGTCCCCGGCGCCCGGGAACACAGATACGCAGTATTTT | NA | TRBJ2-3 | NA | TRBV10-3
CASSEADTQYF | TGTGCCAGCAGTGAAGCAGATACGCAGTATTTT | NA | TRBJ2-3 | NA | TRBV2
CAVLTVQETQYF | TGTGCCGTCCTGACAGTTCAAGAGACCCAGTACTTC | NA | TRBJ2-5 | once | TRBV6-5
CASSSGLAGAIYNEQFF | TGTGCCAGCAGCTCGGGACTAGCGGGGGCGATTTACAATGAGCAGTTCTTC | TRBD2 | TRBJ2-1 | NA | TRBV7-9
CASSLADRKTSGNYEQYF | TGTGCCAGCAGCTTAGCAGACCGAAAGACTAGCGGGAACTACGAGCAGTACTTC | TRBD2 | TRBJ2-7 | few | TRBV7-6
CASSQVPGGVNEQFF | TGTGCCAGCAGCCAAGTGCCCGGGGGAGTGAATGAGCAGTTCTTC | NA | TRBJ2-1 | NA | TRBV4-2
CASSLVGGDTGELFF | TGTGCCAGCAGCTTAGTGGGGGGAGACACCGGGGAGCTGTTTTTT | NA | TRBJ2-2 | NA | TRBV7-8
CASSPSVGNQETQYF | TGTGCCAGCAGCCCTTCGGTAGGGAATCAAGAGACCCAGTACTTC | NA | TRBJ2-5 | NA | TRBV27
CASSLVGPWGSGGELFF | TGTGCCAGCAGCTTAGTTGGACCCTGGGGGAGCGGCGGGGAGCTGTTTTTT | NA | TRBJ2-2 | NA | TRBV7-9
CASSPRGLADPSYEQYF | TGTGCCAGCAGTCCTCGGGGACTAGCGGACCCTTCCTACGAGCAGTACTTC | TRBD2 | TRBJ2-7 | once | TRBV27
CSGGPNPNEQFF | TGCAGCGGCGGGCCTAACCCCAATGAGCAGTTCTTC | NA | TRBJ2-1 | NA | TRBV29-1
CASSTLAGGGELFF | TGTGCCAGCAGTACGCTAGCGGGAGGCGGGGAGCTGTTTTTT | TRBD2 | TRBJ2-2 | NA | TRBV27
CASSLETSGYNEQFF | TGTGCCAGCAGCTTAGAGACTAGCGGGTACAATGAGCAGTTCTTC | TRBD2 | TRBJ2-1 | NA | TRBV7-8
CASSTGIGQMNEKLFF | TGTGCCAGCAGCACCGGGATTGGACAGATGAATGAAAAACTGTTTTTT | NA | TRBJ1-4 | NA | TRBV7-9
CASSYLDNYGYTF | TGTGCCAGCAGTTACCTTGACAACTATGGCTACACCTTC | NA | TRBJ1-2 | NA | TRBV6-6
CASSPGFWKAVGETQYF | TGTGCCAGCAGCCCCGGTTTTTGGAAGGCGGTGGGGGAGACCCAGTACTTC | NA | TRBJ2-5 | NA | TRBV7-9
CASKEGHGNQPQHF | TGTGCCAGCAAGGAGGGCCATGGCAATCAGCCCCAGCATTTT | NA | TRBJ1-5 | NA | TRBV6-6
CASSRALTEAFF | TGTGCCAGCTCCCGGGCGCTCACTGAAGCTTTCTTT | NA | TRBJ1-1 | NA | TRBV7-9
CASSVDGDEQYF | TGTGCCAGCAGCGTAGACGGGGACGAGCAGTACTTC | NA | TRBJ2-7 | NA | TRBV9
CASGPSGRGEQFF | TGTGCTAGTGGCCCTAGCGGGAGGGGGGAGCAGTTCTTC | TRBD2 | TRBJ2-1 | NA | TRBV12-5
CASSLSLNTGELFF | TGTGCCAGCAGTTTATCGCTGAACACCGGGGAGCTGTTTTTT | NA | TRBJ2-2 | NA | TRBV28
CASSAKTEGNPNEQFF | TGTGCCAGCAGCGCCAAGACAGAGGGAAACCCCAATGAGCAGTTCTTC | NA | TRBJ2-1 | NA | TRBV5-4
CASSSSAEGRDTQYF | TGTGCCAGCAGTTCGTCGGCGGAGGGGCGGGATACGCAGTATTTT | NA | TRBJ2-3 | NA | TRBV27
CASGRQGAVEQFF | TGTGCCAGCGGGCGACAGGGGGCAGTTGAGCAGTTCTTC | TRBD1 | TRBJ2-1 | NA | TRBV2
CASRDGLAGIYEQYF | TGTGCCAGCAGAGACGGACTAGCGGGAATTTACGAGCAGTACTTC | TRBD2 | TRBJ2-7 | NA | TRBV6-4
CASSLLSGTSSYNEQFF | TGCGCCAGCAGCTTGCTTAGCGGGACCAGCTCCTACAATGAGCAGTTCTTC | TRBD2 | TRBJ2-1 | NA | TRBV5-1
CASGTVVFIVGSPYGYTF | TGTGCCAGCGGAACAGTTGTCTTTATTGTCGGCAGTCCATATGGCTACACCTTC | NA | TRBJ1-2 | NA | TRBV28
CASSLRLTLHGYTF | TGTGCCAGCAGCTTGCGCTTAACACTCCATGGCTACACCTTC | NA | TRBJ1-2 | NA | TRBV7-8
CASSLKGASYEQYF | TGTGCCAGCAGCTTAAAAGGAGCGTCCTACGAGCAGTACTTC | NA | TRBJ2-7 | once | TRBV11-3
CASSSPGPSLYEQYF | TGTGCCAGCAGCTCCCCGGGGCCCTCCCTCTACGAGCAGTACTTC | NA | TRBJ2-7 | NA | TRBV6-9
CASSPRGAYEQYF | TGTGCCAGCTCGCCCCGGGGGGCCTACGAGCAGTACTTC | TRBD2 | TRBJ2-7 | NA | TRBV18
CARGSGATYNEQFF | TGTGCCAGGGGAAGCGGGGCAACCTACAATGAGCAGTTCTTC | TRBD2 | TRBJ2-1 | NA | TRBV2
CASSQEGGRTTDTQYF | TGCGCCAGCAGCCAAGAGGGGGGGCGAACCACAGATACGCAGTATTTT | NA | TRBJ2-3 | NA | TRBV4-1
CASSPMSGTGGEKLFF | TGTGCCAGCAGCCCGATGTCCGGGACAGGGGGCGAAAAACTGTTTTTT | TRBD1 | TRBJ1-4 | NA | TRBV11-2
CATGAFSNEQFF | TGTGCCACCGGAGCCTTTTCGAATGAGCAGTTCTTC | NA | TRBJ2-1 | NA | TRBV7-2
CASRRGTEAFF | TGTGCCAGCCGGCGCGGAACTGAAGCTTTCTTT | NA | TRBJ1-1 | NA | TRBV2
CASSPAGLAGKSSYEQYF | TGTGCCAGCAGCCCAGCGGGACTAGCGGGTAAGAGCTCCTACGAGCAGTACTTC | TRBD2 | TRBJ2-7 | NA | TRBV13
CASSEGGRIDEQFF | TGCGCCAGCAGTGAAGGAGGGAGGATAGATGAGCAGTTCTTC | NA | TRBJ2-1 | few | TRBV10-1
CASSVDQGGLYGYTF | TGTGCCAGCAGCGTAGATCAGGGGGGTTTGTATGGCTACACCTTC | TRBD1 | TRBJ1-2 | NA | TRBV9
CASRPVFGTSGRKWTDTQYF | TGTGCCAGCAGACCAGTCTTCGGGACTAGCGGGAGAAAGTGGACAGATACGCAGTATTTT | TRBD2 | TRBJ2-3 | NA | TRBV7-8
CASSVGNEQYF | TGTGCCAGCAGCGTGGGGAACGAGCAGTACTTC | NA | TRBJ2-7 | NA | TRBV5-6
CASSQDRGGNNEQFF | TGCGCCAGCAGCCAAGATCGAGGAGGCAACAATGAGCAGTTCTTC | NA | TRBJ2-1 | NA | TRBV4-1
CASSYGGSYEQYF | TGTGCCAGCAGTTATGGCGGCTCCTACGAGCAGTACTTC | NA | TRBJ2-7 | NA | TRBV27
CASSVADWSGGSQNTGELFF | TGTGCCAGCAGCGTAGCGGATTGGTCGGGAGGCTCTCAGAACACCGGGGAGCTGTTTTTT | TRBD2 | TRBJ2-2 | NA | TRBV9
CASSSGLAGVHEQYF | TGTGCCAGCAGTTCCGGACTAGCGGGAGTCCACGAGCAGTACTTC | TRBD2 | TRBJ2-7 | NA | TRBV27
CASSEPTTATPNTEAFF | TGTGCCAGCAGTGAACCCACCACCGCGACCCCGAACACTGAAGCTTTCTTT | NA | TRBJ1-1 | NA | TRBV6-1
CASSLEDYEQYF | TGTGCCAGCAGTTTGGAAGACTACGAGCAGTACTTC | NA | TRBJ2-7 | NA | TRBV28
CASSPSDTQYF | TGTGCCAGCTCACCTTCAGATACGCAGTATTTT | NA | TRBJ2-3 | NA | TRBV18
CASSQQGVNQPQHF | TGTGCCAGCAGCCAACAAGGGGTAAATCAGCCCCAGCATTTT | NA | TRBJ1-5 | NA | TRBV7-9
CATSREVRYGDSNQPQHF | TGTGCCACCAGCAGAGAGGTGAGATATGGAGATAGCAATCAGCCCCAGCATTTT | NA | TRBJ1-5 | NA | TRBV15
CASTRRGGGPLEQYF | TGTGCCAGCACCCGCCGCGGGGGTGGTCCCTTGGAGCAGTACTTC | TRBD2 | TRBJ2-7 | NA | TRBV28
CAWRDPLHHEQYF | TGTGCCTGGAGGGACCCGTTACACCACGAGCAGTACTTC | NA | TRBJ2-7 | once | TRBV30
CASSIGLRTSGPSSYNEQFF | TGTGCCAGCAGCATAGGTCTGAGGACTAGCGGGCCGAGCTCCTACAATGAGCAGTTCTTC | NA | TRBJ2-1 | once | TRBV21-1
CASSLDTGTYEQYF | TGTGCCAGCAGCTTAGACACAGGTACCTACGAGCAGTACTTC | NA | TRBJ2-7 | NA | TRBV11-2